This TCR beta chain was profiled in a study of blood T cell repertoires in COVID-19. Whole-study context: Specimens from acute and convalescent COVID-19 originated in the United States, Italy and Spain. The cDNA or gDNA used as material had been derived from T cells, B-cell-depleted T cells, or PBMCs.

The V end lost 1 base, the J end lost 0 bases, and 7 bases lay between the germline ends. The CDR3 extends over 14 amino acids. CDR1 is SNHLY, CDR2 FYNNEI, per germline. Under the authors' procedure: The authors estimated nucleated cell counts from reference gene primer amplification. Profiled with immunoSEQ multiplex PCR; TCRdb holds only in-frame clones, not every one. D and trimming were read from the DNA, whereas the V and J calls and clone size are those reported in that table. The table has 95,000 to 110,000 clones, 91% seen once. The clonotype comes from a human donor in a cohort sampled during active COVID-19. The chain carries TRBV2 and TRBJ2-7, with D tentatively TRBD2 (5 bases). The sequenced material came from peripheral blood. CDR3 coding DNA: TGTGCCAGCAGTGAAGGGAGGTACTCCTACGAGCAGTACTTC. Protein: CASSEGRYSYEQYF.